This T cell receptor beta chain was recovered during a study of T cell responses to AZD1222 COVID-19 vaccine. Profiled with immunoSEQ multiplex PCR; TCRdb holds only in-frame clones, not every one. The data hold fewer than 200,000 clones, with 70% to 90% observed a single time. The CDR3 covers 13 residues. Germline V gene sequence: CDR1 LGHNA, CDR2 YNFKEQ. V was cut by 0 bases and J by 9 bases, with 11 bases left in between. V gene TRBV4-2 combines with J gene TRBJ1-2; tentatively, D is TRBD1 (5 bases). This material consisted of peripheral blood, taken 28 days after the second AZD1222 dose. This receptor was obtained from an adult who received the AZD1222 COVID-19 vaccine. The CDR3 spells CASSQELGERYTF. In DNA form, the CDR3 reads TGTGCCAGCAGCCAAGAGTTGGGGGAGCGCTACACCTTC.